This T cell receptor (beta chain) was sequenced in a study of blood T cell repertoires in COVID-19. As for the study in general: Sites across the United States, Italy and Spain contributed samples from acute and convalescent COVID-19. Sample material is recorded as cDNA or gDNA derived from T cells, B-cell-depleted T cells, or PBMCs.

V lost 4 bases and J lost 2; bases outside the gene matches: 5. Germline V gives CDR1 SQVTM, CDR2 ANQGSEA. This CDR3 comprises 17 residues. Original processing methods: Amplification with reference gene primers provided the estimates of nucleated cell counts. The data were produced by immunoSEQ multiplex PCR, yet TCRdb's version contains in-frame clones alone and is incomplete. That table gives V, J and clone size, and the DNA gave D and trimming. The sample records fewer than 250,000 clones, approximately 85% being singletons. This TCR was recovered from a woman between 65 and 79 years old with acute or convalescent COVID-19. V usage is TRBV29-1 and J usage is TRBJ2-2; 15 nucleotides align to TRBD2. Sequenced material: peripheral blood. CDR3 amino acids: CSVVGTSGGPNTGELFF. DNA of the CDR3: TGCAGCGTTGTAGGGACTAGCGGGGGGCCTAACACCGGGGAGCTGTTTTTT.